This T cell receptor beta chain comes out of a study of beta chain features in type 1 diabetes. Study observations and caveats: Fewer insertions but more deletions were seen at VDJ junctions in type 1 diabetes patients. The influence of HLA type on TCRB rearrangement stayed undetermined. Moderate yet significant TCRB CDR3 shortening was seen in Type 1 diabetes patients in all four CD4+ subsets.

The germline V gene has CDR1 KGHSH and CDR2 LQKENI. The CDR3 length is 14 residues. V shed 4 bases and J 4 bases; nucleotides not matched to a gene: 4. The entirety of the isolated RNA underwent reverse transcription, so expressed TCRB transcripts were sequenced. Sequenced by immunoSEQ multiplex PCR; TCRdb stores in-frame clones only, minus some. The sample yields around 280,000 clones, 8% seen once. On this clone: Its target is not known.

Every single donor gave one heparinised blood draw, and these averaged roughly 100 mL. The rearrangement uses TRBV18 and TRBJ2-5, with 9 bases lining up with TRBD1. This sequence originates from a woman younger than 35 in good health. Specimen: central memory CD4+ T cells from blood. CDR3 amino acids: CASSQGTGRETQYF. Here the CDR3 DNA reads TGTGCCAGCTCACAAGGGACAGGGCGAGAGACCCAGTACTTC.